The present TCR beta chain was sequenced within a study of cytomegalovirus exposure and HLA in healthy donors. Repertoires were generated with immunoSEQ multiplex PCR, while TCRdb's copy carries only in-frame clones and drops some. The table includes around 260,000 clones, less than 95% detected once. The specimen sequenced was PBMCs. This sequence originates from a woman between 25 and 40 years old in good health and CMV-seronegative.

CDR3 bases: TGTGCCAGCAGTTTCTTTGGCGGACAAGACAATGAGCAGTTCTTC. This sequence encodes CASSFFGGQDNEQFF. V is TRBV28 and J is TRBJ2-1; possibly TRBD1 for D (5 bases). Per the germline V gene, CDR1 is MDHEN and CDR2 is SYDVKM. V shed 3 bases and J shed 5 bases, with 14 bases lying between them. The CDR3 loop spans 15 amino acids.